This T cell receptor (beta chain) emerged from a study of shared clonotypes between healthy human individuals. Comment on this clone: Its specificity is not known.

This table comes from immunoSEQ multiplex PCR, and its TCRdb copy is limited to in-frame clones, with some not included. The data contain roughly 1,100,000 clones, approximately 72% of them singletons. Germline CDR1 reads LGHNA; CDR2 reads YNFKEQ. This CDR3 has 13 residues. Trimming took off 5 bases at V and 5 bases at J, with 12 bases between the two ends. Notes on the study in general: Compared with memory subsets, naive subsets generally had larger estimated richness. Among several donors, roughly 5% of naive CD4 clonotypes were found in common. It was expected that sequencing depth would affect clonotype sharing among donors.

This TCR derives from a man younger than 35 in good health. Sequenced input: memory CD4+ T cells sorted from blood. Subset here: CD45RA-negative fraction. J is TRBJ2-5 and V is TRBV4-2, with D possibly TRBD2 on 5 matching bases. CDR3: CASSASGVETQYF. In DNA form, the CDR3 reads TGTGCCAGCAGCGCCTCCGGGGTTGAGACCCAGTACTTC.